The T cell receptor beta chain described here comes from a study of cytomegalovirus exposure and HLA in healthy donors. Study results and limitations: Per published reports, the classifier diagnosed cytomegalovirus status with high specificity and sensitivity. V- and J-gene trimming of TCR beta was linked (in a later analysis) to a missense DCLRE1C variant. Productive rates of about 87% or about 30% were seen for most TCR beta V segments in an earlier analysis.

V was cut by 0 bases and J by 7 bases, with 8 bases left in between. The V gene's germline CDR1 is SGHRS and CDR2 YFSETQ. The CDR3 is 14 residues long. Notes on this clone: Antigen specificity is unknown.

Vbeta (60) and Jbeta (13) primers were used in the PCR. TCRdb's table, derived via immunoSEQ multiplex PCR, lists solely in-frame clones and lacks some. The sample lists 80,000 to 100,000 clones; approximately 81% were seen once. This chain joins TRBV5-1 and TRBJ1-6; D is uncertain. The receptor's source is a male donor in good health and CMV-seropositive. Sequencing input: PBMCs. The CDR3 DNA reads as TGCGCCAGCAGCTTGGCGGGGAGCAATTCACCCCTCCACTTT. Its translation is CASSLAGSNSPLHF.